The entry below gives a single T cell receptor beta chain sequence along with its context. The antigen is not known. With survey level as its setting, the immunoSEQ assay was v3.0. TCRdb's table, derived via immunoSEQ multiplex PCR, lists solely in-frame clones and lacks some. The repertoire holds approximately 23,000 clones, with roughly 80% as singletons. The source of the sample is a study of long-term antiretroviral therapy in people with HIV. For the study at large: Collection of the earliest samples took place about a decade ahead of the 2015 immediate-ART recommendation.

Germline CDR1 and CDR2: LNHDA and SQIVND (reference sequence). The CDR3 totals 12 residues. Deletions cut 6 bases from V and 5 bases from J, with 8 bases between. Study findings and constraints: Blood in the study was drawn between the mid-2000s and the late 2010s, possibly under older ART regimens, which may be less effective than current ones. Transplant-donor-level diversity was not reached after ART, though diversity increased.

The input for sequencing was unsorted PBMCs, taken approximately 6.2 years after starting antiretroviral therapy. The rearrangement joins TRBV19 to TRBJ2-1; D call uncertain. The TCR comes from a man aged 25-40 years with HIV. CDR3 DNA sequence: TGTGCCAGTAGGGGTGAGAACAATGAGCAGTTCTTC. It codes for CASRGENNEQFF.